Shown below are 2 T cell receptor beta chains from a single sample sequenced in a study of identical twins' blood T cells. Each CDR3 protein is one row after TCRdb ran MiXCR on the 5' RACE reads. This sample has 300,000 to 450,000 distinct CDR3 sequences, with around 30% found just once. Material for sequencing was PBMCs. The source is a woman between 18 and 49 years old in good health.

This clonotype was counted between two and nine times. The CDR3 DNA is TGCGCCAGCAGCAAAATGACTAGCGGGGATAGCTCCTACGAGCAGTACTTC. It yields the protein CASSKMTSGDSSYEQYF. The chain carries TRBV5-1 and TRBJ2-7; 11 bases align to TRBD2. This CDR3 comprises 17 residues. With 4 bases clipped from V and 0 bases from J, the junction kept 9 bases outside the gene matches. CDR1 and CDR2 from the germline V gene are SGHRS and YFSETQ.

Here the CDR3 DNA reads TGCAGCGTCGGCCCCTACGACTATGGCTACACCTTC. It codes for CSVGPYDYGYTF. This chain joins TRBV29-1 and TRBJ1-2; no clear D gene. V shed 6 bases and J shed 3 bases, with 11 bases lying between them. The CDR3 is made up of 12 amino acids. Germline CDR1 is SQVTM and CDR2 is ANQGSEA.